One and the same sample provided the 28 T cell receptor beta chains below, sequenced in a study of CD8 T cells in ankylosing spondylitis. TCRdb re-derived calls from the 5' RACE reads in MiXCR, one entry per CDR3 protein. This repertoire shows 200,000 to 250,000 distinct CDR3 sequences, roughly a third found once; its top ten account for approximately 4%. Sequenced input: blood, either unsorted or a sorted T cell fraction (not recorded which). The receptors stem from a male donor with ankylosing spondylitis or in good health (not recorded which).

In its sample, this clonotype was seen once. This chain joins TRBV5-1 and TRBJ2-4; D might be TRBD1 (5 bases). This CDR3 spans 12 amino acids. The V gene's germline CDR1 is SGHRS and CDR2 YFSETQ. V was cut by 5 bases and J by 7 bases, with 10 bases left in between. CDR3 sequence reads: CASSAQGNIQYF. As DNA, the CDR3 is TGCGCCAGCAGTGCCCAGGGTAACATTCAGTACTTC. The variable domain in full, with the rest retrieved from reference TRBV5-1 and TRBJ2-4, is KAGVTQTPRYLIKTRGQQVTLSCSPISGHRSVSWYQQTPGQGLQFLFEYFSETQRNKGNFPGRFSGRQFSNSRSEMNVSTLELGDSALYLCASSAQGNIQYFGAGTRLSVL.

The sample holds a few counts of this clonotype. V is TRBV27 and J is TRBJ2-2; D perhaps matches TRBD2 (6 bases). V lost 7 bases, J lost 0 bases, and 18 bases lay in between. This CDR3 is 17 amino acids long. Germline loops: CDR1 MNHEY, CDR2 SMNVEV (reference sequence). This chain's CDR3 is CASTPQGGVTNTGELFF. Written as DNA, the CDR3 is TGTGCCAGCACCCCTCAAGGAGGGGTCACGAACACCGGGGAGCTGTTTTTT.

This chain joins TRBV10-3 and TRBJ2-2, with unresolved D. The V end was cut by 4 bases, the J end by 5 bases, with 5 bases between. Germline V gives CDR1 ENHRY, CDR2 SYGVKD. This CDR3 region has 12 residues. In nucleotides, the CDR3 is TGTGCCATCAGTGCTGGGACCGGGGAGCTGTTTTTT. Translation: CAISAGTGELFF.

This chain uses TRBV28 with TRBJ2-7, with D possibly being TRBD1 (6 bases). The germline V and J ends were trimmed by 6 bases and 0 bases, with 9 bases remaining between them. Per germline, CDR1 MDHEN and CDR2 SYDVKM. CDR3 length: 13 residues. Written as DNA, the CDR3 is TGTGCCAGCAGAAGGACAGACTCCTACGAGCAGTACTTC. Its protein is CASRRTDSYEQYF.

The chain employs TRBV7-2 and TRBJ2-5; weak D call: TRBD2 (5 bases). Between the trimmed V and J ends, which lost 2 bases and 7 bases, there was a span of 20 bases. Germline V lookup: CDR1 SGHTA, CDR2 FQGNSA. The length of the CDR3 is 16 residues. The CDR3 is CASSLLGKTGEGTQYF. Here the CDR3 DNA reads TGTGCCAGCAGCTTATTAGGGAAGACCGGTGAGGGGACCCAGTACTTC. The complete variable domain, with remaining parts taken from reference TRBV7-2 and TRBJ2-5, reads GAGVSQSPSNKVTEKGKDVELRCDPISGHTALYWYRQSLGQGLEFLIYFQGNSAPDKSGLPSDRFSAERTGGSVSTLTIQRTQQEDSAVYLCASSLLGKTGEGTQYFGPGTRLLVL.

This clonotype was observed a few times. V and J are TRBV7-3 and TRBJ2-3; no clear D. V gave up 5 bases and J gave up 4 bases, with 10 bases separating them. Germline assignment: CDR1 SGHTA and CDR2 FQGTGA. The CDR3 consists of 13 residues. The CDR3 nucleotides read TGTGCCAGCAGCCCTGGGCAGGCAGATACGCAGTATTTT. This codes for CASSPGQADTQYF.

The chain employs TRBV12-3 or TRBV12-4 and TRBJ1-4; the D gene is possibly TRBD1 (5 bases). Deletions cut 8 bases from V and 4 bases from J, with 11 bases between. There are 13 residues in the CDR3. The CDR3 DNA follows: TGTGCCAGCTCAGGGTGGAATAATGAAAAACTGTTTTTT. Protein product: CASSGWNNEKLFF.

This chain connects TRBV20-1 to TRBJ2-7; 12 positions agree with TRBD2. Per the germline V gene, CDR1 is DFQATT and CDR2 is SNEGSKA (reference sequence). J gave up 3 bases and V 3 bases, and 3 bases lay outside the gene matches. CDR3 length: 14 amino acids. CDR3 sequence reads: CSARTSGGIYEQYF. The CDR3 nucleotides read TGCAGTGCTAGGACTAGCGGGGGCATCTACGAGCAGTACTTC.

J is TRBJ1-2 and V is TRBV5-8; unclear D gene. With 0 bases removed from V and 4 bases from J, the gap between germline ends came to 10 bases. The CDR3 runs to 14 residues. Germline V lookup: CDR1 SGHTS, CDR2 YDEGEE. CDR3 DNA sequence: TGTGCCAGCAGCTTGGCTGGGCCGCGCTATGGCTACACCTTC. Translating gives CASSLAGPRYGYTF.

The chain combines TRBV4-2 with TRBJ2-2; possible D gene TRBD2, 7 bases. Germline values: CDR1 LGHNA, CDR2 YNFKEQ. The V and J ends lost 8 bases and 4 bases respectively, with 11 bases between them. This CDR3 is 13 amino acids long. In nucleotides, the CDR3 is TGTGCCAGCCGGGGGGCTAGCACCGGGGAGCTGTTTTTT. This sequence encodes CASRGASTGELFF.

The chain links TRBV27 to TRBJ2-2; maybe TRBD2 (6 bases). The V end lost 7 bases, the J end lost 7 bases, and 19 bases lay between the germline ends. The CDR3 is made up of 15 amino acids. Germline CDR1 and CDR2: MNHEY and SMNVEV (reference sequence). DNA for the CDR3: TGTGCCAGCACGGGCGGGACCCCAGTTATCGGGGAGCTGTTTTTT. It codes for CASTGGTPVIGELFF.

This chain joins TRBV20-1 and TRBJ2-7, with D perhaps TRBD2 (6 bases). V was shortened by 1 base and J by 4 bases, with 14 bases between the two germline ends. Per germline, CDR1 DFQATT and CDR2 SNEGSKA (reference sequence). The CDR3 runs to 14 residues. This CDR3 is CSARARTGRYEQYF. The DNA of the CDR3 is TGCAGTGCTAGAGCCAGGACGGGGAGGTACGAGCAGTACTTC.

The chain is built from TRBV20-1 and TRBJ1-5; possible D gene TRBD1, 5 bases. Deletions cut 6 bases from V and 9 bases from J, with 21 bases between. Germline CDR1 reads DFQATT; CDR2 reads SNEGSKA (reference sequence). This CDR3 contains 14 residues. The CDR3 sequence is CSATGKGPVWPQHF. DNA for the CDR3: TGCAGTGCCACCGGAAAGGGGCCCGTTTGGCCCCAGCATTTT.

The chain links TRBV5-5 to TRBJ2-1; the D gene could be TRBD1 or TRBD2 (5 bases each). Trimming took off 2 bases at V and 9 bases at J, with 18 bases between the two ends. CDR1 SGHKS and CDR2 YYEKEE come from the germline V gene (reference sequence). The CDR3 totals 15 residues. CDR3 bases: TGTGCCAGCAGCTTTCAGGGACCGTCCCTCGGTGAGCAGTTCTTC. Protein sequence: CASSFQGPSLGEQFF.

The V gene is TRBV20-1, the J gene TRBJ2-5; the match to TRBD2 covers 10 bases. With V trimmed by 0 bases and J by 5 bases, 9 bases remained unmatched. Germline values: CDR1 DFQATT, CDR2 SNEGSKA (reference sequence). The CDR3 length is 16 residues. The CDR3 DNA reads TGCAGTGCTAGAGATATTAGCGGGGGGCCAGTGGAGACCCAGTACTTC. Its protein is CSARDISGGPVETQYF.

The chain links TRBV11-2 to TRBJ2-1; 14 positions match TRBD2. The CDR3 runs to 18 residues. Germline loops: CDR1 SGHAT, CDR2 FQNNGV. The V and J ends lost 3 bases and 7 bases, in that order; junction bases with no gene match: 11. CDR3 nucleotide sequence: TGTGCCAGCAGCTTTCGAATCGGACTAGCGGGGGGTCGGAATGAGCAGTTCTTC. Amino acids: CASSFRIGLAGGRNEQFF.

The J gene is TRBJ1-1, the V gene TRBV6-5; tentative D call: TRBD1 (5 bases). In germline, CDR1 is MNHEY, CDR2 SVGAGI. V lost 0 bases, J lost 1 base, and 9 bases lay in between. The CDR3 spans 15 residues. The CDR3 DNA reads TGTGCCAGCAGTTACTCCTCTGGGGGGAACACTGAAGCTTTCTTT. Protein sequence: CASSYSSGGNTEAFF.

The chain links TRBV20-1 to TRBJ2-5; 11 bases are shared with TRBD2. CDR1 DFQATT and CDR2 SNEGSKA come from the germline V gene (reference sequence). This CDR3 region has 16 residues. Trimming removed 0 bases from V and 5 bases from J; junction bases left unmatched: 8. The CDR3 reads CSARDSKASGGETQYF. DNA for the CDR3: TGCAGTGCTAGAGATTCAAAGGCTAGCGGGGGGGAGACCCAGTACTTC.

This clonotype showed up many times. This chain links TRBV20-1 with TRBJ2-2; possible D gene TRBD1, 5 bases. Germline values: CDR1 DFQATT, CDR2 SNEGSKA (reference sequence). Trimming removed 0 bases at V and 1 base at J, with 6 bases between. The CDR3 runs to 14 residues. CDR3 amino acids: CSARDRVNTGELFF. CDR3 sequence (DNA): TGCAGTGCTAGAGACAGGGTGAACACCGGGGAGCTGTTTTTT.

CDR3 amino acids: CSARGLAGSKNIQYF. DNA for the CDR3: TGCAGTGCTAGAGGGCTAGCGGGGTCCAAAAACATTCAGTACTTC. The chain carries TRBV20-1 and TRBJ2-4; 9 nucleotides match TRBD2. This CDR3 region has 15 residues. Germline assignment: CDR1 DFQATT and CDR2 SNEGSKA (reference sequence). V was clipped by 1 base and J by 2 bases; unmatched bases: 3.

Here the CDR3 reads CASSQPGLARYTQYF. DNA for the CDR3: TGCGCCAGCAGCCAACCGGGACTAGCGAGATATACGCAGTATTTT. The chain has TRBV4-1 and TRBJ2-3; TRBD2 matches 10 bases. V shed 2 bases and J 7 bases; nucleotides not matched to a gene: 6. Looked up from germline, CDR1 is MGHRA and CDR2 is YSYEKL. The CDR3 covers 15 residues.

J is TRBJ1-1 and V is TRBV10-3; the match to TRBD1 covers 9 bases. The CDR3 spans 14 residues. V gave up 6 bases and J gave up 2 bases; unmatched junction bases: 4. Germline CDR1 is ENHRY and CDR2 is SYGVKD. CDR3 residues: CAIRDRGSNTEAFF. CDR3 DNA sequence: TGTGCCATCAGAGACAGGGGGTCCAACACTGAAGCTTTCTTT.

The chain combines TRBV5-6 with TRBJ2-7; D is possibly TRBD1 (6 bases). Germline-derived CDR1 and CDR2 are SGHDT and YYEEEE. V shed 4 bases and J shed 2 bases, with 10 bases lying between them. This CDR3 contains 13 residues. In DNA form, the CDR3 reads TGTGCCAGCAGCGTCGACAGGACCTACGAGCAGTACTTC. Its translation: CASSVDRTYEQYF.

This clonotype was recorded at least ten times. The rearrangement joins TRBV20-1 to TRBJ2-7; TRBD1 agrees at 10 bases. The ends lost 0 bases at V and 6 bases at J; junction bases unmatched: 8. Germline lookup yields CDR1 DFQATT and CDR2 SNEGSKA (reference sequence). The CDR3 covers 15 residues. CDR3 bases: TGCAGTGCTAGAGACTCCGGGACAGGGGATTCCGAGCAGTACTTC. Translation gives CSARDSGTGDSEQYF.

The chain has TRBV20-1 and TRBJ1-5; 7 bases fit TRBD1. CDR1 and CDR2 from the germline V gene are DFQATT and SNEGSKA (reference sequence). The CDR3 length is 15 residues. V lost 5 bases, J lost 2 bases, and 9 bases stayed unmatched. CDR3 in DNA: TGCAGTGCTGCTCAGGGGGATTGGGGCAATCAGCCCCAGCATTTT. Translating gives CSAAQGDWGNQPQHF.

The CDR3: CASSPTPTVSYEQYF. The CDR3, as DNA: TGTGCCAGCAGTCCCACCCCGACAGTCTCCTACGAGCAGTACTTC. The chain carries TRBV6-1 and TRBJ2-7, with a tentative D call TRBD1 (5 bases). V was clipped by 5 bases and J by 0 bases, with 14 bases between them. The CDR3 consists of 15 residues. Germline V gives CDR1 MNHNS, CDR2 SASEGT.

The chain uses TRBV10-2 and TRBJ1-5; D is uncertain. The CDR3 has 14 amino acids. Trimming removed 4 bases at V and 6 bases at J, with 13 bases between. The germline CDR1 and CDR2 sequences are WSHSY and SAAADI. The CDR3 sequence: CASSGDPAVQPQHF. The CDR3 DNA reads TGCGCCAGCAGTGGAGACCCCGCGGTTCAGCCCCAGCATTTT.

The genes are TRBV5-6 and TRBJ2-5; D possibly corresponds to TRBD1 (5 bases). The germline V gene encodes CDR1 SGHDT and CDR2 YYEEEE. Trimming stripped 4 bases from V and 2 bases from J, with 12 bases between. The CDR3 has 14 residues. For the CDR3, the DNA is TGTGCCAGCAGCCCGTTGACAGCACAAGAGACCCAGTACTTC. Translating it yields CASSPLTAQETQYF.